The source of this T cell receptor beta chain is a study of T cells in tuberculosis. Whole-study context: Sequenced TCRs come from CD1B-GMM tetramer-binding T cells.

Thawed, overnight-rested PBMC were stained with GMM-loaded CD1B tetramer, viability dye and anti-CD3, then sorted. The lipid loaded on the CD1B tetramers was C32 glucose monomycolate from Rhodococcus equi. CD14-expressing monocytes were removed from PBMC before cryopreservation and sorting. The CDR3 totals 16 residues. Germline V gene sequence: CDR1 SEHNR, CDR2 FQNEAQ (reference sequence). J lost 4 bases, V lost 2 bases, and 6 bases had no gene match. Chain pairing is unknown; alpha and beta were sequenced separately. TCRdb's copy holds only in-frame clones and misses some; the assay was immunoSEQ multiplex PCR. In the table there are approximately 59,000 clones, nearly 90% of which are singletons.

Sequenced sample: CD1b-GMM tetramer-negative cells sorted from PBMCs. The chain uses TRBV7-9 and TRBJ2-3; TRBD2 matches at 10 bases. The receptor was isolated from an adult woman with latent tuberculosis. The CDR3 loop is CASSLWTSGLPDTQYF. For the CDR3, the DNA is TGTGCCAGCAGCTTATGGACTAGCGGCCTTCCAGATACGCAGTATTTT. Combining the CDR3 with reference TRBV7-9 and TRBJ2-3 gives the whole variable domain DTGVSQNPRHKITKRGQNVTFRCDPISEHNRLYWYRQTLGQGPEFLTYFQNEAQLEKSRLLSDRFSAERPKGSFSTLEIQRTEQGDSAMYLCASSLWTSGLPDTQYFGPGTRLTVL.